These 21 T cell receptor beta chains came from one sample sequenced in a study of blood T cells in healthy people across ages. With a J-beta primer mix and a sample-barcoded 5' primer, a second PCR ran about 7 to 12 cycles. Via MiXCR, TCRdb re-called the 5' RACE reads, giving one row per CDR3 protein. This table holds 700,000 to 900,000 distinct CDR3 sequences, around 25% found once. The same specimen was also included in a second study, on T cells of mothers and their children.

Sequenced material: blood. These TCRs come from a boy between 10 and 17 years old in good health.

V gene TRBV28 combines with J gene TRBJ2-1; 9 positions match TRBD1. CDR3 length: 15 amino acids. The J segment lost 7 bases and the V segment lost 6 bases, leaving 10 bases of the junction unmatched. The germline CDR1 and CDR2 sequences are MDHEN and SYDVKM. CDR3 residues: CASRPGTGSENEQFF. The CDR3, as DNA: TGTGCCAGCAGACCCGGGACAGGGTCGGAGAATGAGCAGTTCTTC. The complete variable domain, with remaining parts taken from reference TRBV28 and TRBJ2-1, reads DVKVTQSSRYLVKRTGEKVFLECVQDMDHENMFWYRQDPGLGLRLIYFSYDVKMKEKGDIPEGYSVSREKKERFSLILESASTNQTSMYLCASRPGTGSENEQFFGPGTRLTVL.

Here the CDR3 reads CSAIPRTGRLYNEQFF. In nucleotides, the CDR3 is TGCAGTGCTATCCCAAGGACAGGGAGATTGTACAATGAGCAGTTCTTC. The genes are TRBV20-1 and TRBJ2-1; TRBD1 aligns across 8 bases. CDR3 length: 16 amino acids. The junction had 12 bases not matched to a gene; V was cut back by 4 bases and J by 4 bases. Germline lookup yields CDR1 DFQATT and CDR2 SNEGSKA (reference sequence).

This clonotype was seen a handful of times. The gene calls are TRBV6-5 and TRBJ2-5, with D possibly matching TRBD1 (6 bases). The J call may not be correct, given that the DNA end is closer to TRBJ2-7. Germline V gene sequence: CDR1 MNHEY, CDR2 SVGAGI. The CDR3 is 13 amino acids. The CDR3 DNA follows: TGTGCCAGCAGGGACAGTGTGGTCGGCGAGCAGTACTTC. Amino acids: CASRDSVVGEQYF.

This clonotype was picked up a small number of times. The gene calls are TRBV7-2 and TRBJ2-5, with a tentative D call TRBD2 (7 bases). The better agreement between TRBJ2-7 and the DNA end casts doubt on the J call. CDR1 and CDR2 (germline): SGHTA, FQGNSA. This CDR3 spans 15 amino acids. CDR3 DNA: TGTGCCAGCAGCTTTGGGGGGGCCGTCTCCTACGAGCAGTACTTC. Translating gives CASSFGGAVSYEQYF.

The V gene is TRBV30, the J gene TRBJ2-6; D call uncertain. From germline, CDR1 is GTSNPN and CDR2 SVGIG (reference sequence). Trimming took 0 bases from V and 4 from J, leaving 4 bases between them. The CDR3 runs 13 residues. CDR3 coding DNA: TGTGCCTGGAGTGTAGCCGGGGCCAACGTCCTGACTTTC. Protein sequence: CAWSVAGANVLTF.

This clonotype was observed a few times. The gene calls are TRBV12-3 or TRBV12-4 and TRBJ2-1, with 8 bases identical to TRBD1. The CDR3 contains 15 residues. V was pared by 2 bases and J by 6 bases, with 6 bases of the junction left unmatched. The CDR3 spells CASSLQGAPPNEQFF. CDR3 DNA sequence: TGTGCCAGCAGTTTACAGGGGGCCCCCCCCAATGAGCAGTTCTTC.

The chain recombines TRBV29-1 with TRBJ1-2; D not resolved. The CDR3 length is 11 residues. Germline CDR1 and CDR2: SQVTM and ANQGSEA. Trimming removed 4 bases from V and 8 bases from J, with 11 bases in between. This chain's CDR3 is CSVAAVQGYTF. CDR3 nucleotide sequence: TGCAGCGTTGCGGCGGTCCAGGGCTACACCTTC.

There are a few counts of this clonotype. Its ends do not fully match the called genes, so a read error is possible. The chain combines TRBV28 with TRBJ2-7, with 7 positions matching TRBD1. This CDR3 region has 15 residues. Germline CDR1 is MDHEN and CDR2 is SYDVKM. Written as DNA, the CDR3 is TGTGCCAACAGTTTATACGGACAGGACCTCTACGAGCAGTACTTC. Amino acid sequence: CANSLYGQDLYEQYF.

This clonotype was recorded a few times. V is TRBV5-1 and J is TRBJ2-1; 11 positions match TRBD2. The V gene's germline CDR1 is SGHRS and CDR2 YFSETQ. The CDR3 contains 16 residues. V shed 4 bases and J 6 bases; nucleotides not matched to a gene: 9. CDR3 DNA: TGCGCCAGCAGCCCCCCAACTAGCGGGGGACCCAATGAGCAGTTCTTC. Protein product: CASSPPTSGGPNEQFF.

CDR3 protein: CASSPQRAGGDEQFF. The CDR3 DNA reads as TGTGCCAGCTCACCACAGCGGGCAGGGGGAGATGAGCAGTTCTTC. The genes are TRBV18 and TRBJ2-5; D is perhaps TRBD1 (7 bases). The DNA matches TRBJ2-1 better at its end, which makes the J call doubtful. Germline loops: CDR1 KGHSH, CDR2 LQKENI. There are 15 residues in the CDR3.

The chain links TRBV10-1 to TRBJ2-1; TRBD1 matches 10 bases. CDR3 length: 14 amino acids. J lost 6 bases, V lost 10 bases, and 9 bases had no gene match. The germline V gene encodes CDR1 WNHNN and CDR2 SYGVQD (reference sequence). CDR3 bases: TGCGCCACCAGACCGGGACAGGGGAGCAATGAGCAGTTCTTC. Protein product: CATRPGQGSNEQFF.

This chain links TRBV7-9 with TRBJ1-4; tentative D call: TRBD1 (5 bases). Germline loops: CDR1 SEHNR, CDR2 FQNEAQ (reference sequence). V was trimmed by 5 bases and J by 4 bases, leaving 14 bases between them. This CDR3 is built from 15 residues. The CDR3, as DNA: TGTGCCAGCAGCCGCAGGGAGAACTTTAATGAAAAACTGTTTTTT. It specifies CASSRRENFNEKLFF. Looking up the rest from reference TRBV7-9 and TRBJ1-4 gives the full variable domain: DTGVSQNPRHKITKRGQNVTFRCDPISEHNRLYWYRQTLGQGPEFLTYFQNEAQLEKSRLLSDRFSAERPKGSFSTLEIQRTEQGDSAMYLCASSRRENFNEKLFFGSGTQLSVL.

The count of this clonotype is one. The V gene is TRBV4-2, the J gene TRBJ2-4; D not certain. The CDR3 has 17 residues. Trimming stripped 0 bases from V and 5 bases from J, with 17 bases between. The germline V gene encodes CDR1 LGHNA and CDR2 YNFKEQ. The CDR3 DNA reads TGTGCCAGCAGCCAAGAGCGCAGACTCTTTAATGAAAACATTCAGTACTTC. Residues: CASSQERRLFNENIQYF.

The J gene is TRBJ2-1, the V gene TRBV3-1; 8 bases map to TRBD2. CDR1 LGHDT and CDR2 YNNKEL come from the germline V gene (reference sequence). J gave up 8 bases and V 10 bases, and 10 bases lay outside the gene matches. This CDR3 spans 13 amino acids. The CDR3 sequence is CAIRGTSSHEQFF. The CDR3 nucleotides read TGTGCCATTAGGGGGACTAGTTCCCATGAGCAGTTCTTC.

The chain has TRBV6-5 and TRBJ1-2, with D unclear. This CDR3 is built from 13 residues. Trimming took off 7 bases at V and 8 bases at J, with 17 bases between the two ends. Germline V gene sequence: CDR1 MNHEY, CDR2 SVGAGI. CDR3 in amino acids: CASTREGLGGYTF. CDR3 DNA: TGTGCCAGCACTAGGGAGGGTTTAGGCGGCTACACCTTC.

Only a few counts were recorded for this clonotype. The CDR3 spells CATRTGASSGNTIYF. In DNA form, the CDR3 reads TGTGCCACCCGGACAGGGGCGTCCTCTGGAAACACCATATATTTT. V usage is TRBV6-1 and J usage is TRBJ1-3, with 9 bases that match TRBD1. V was pared by 10 bases and J by 0 bases, with 7 bases of the junction left unmatched. Germline CDR1 and CDR2: MNHNS and SASEGT. The CDR3 has 15 residues.

The table lists this clonotype with a few counts. J is TRBJ2-1 and V is TRBV27, with D uncertain. Germline CDR1 reads MNHEY; CDR2 reads SMNVEV (reference sequence). Trimming pared 5 bases from V and 2 bases from J, leaving 13 bases between. The CDR3 extends over 15 amino acids. CDR3 nucleotides: TGTGCCAGCAGTCCTAGAAAGGGCCCCTACAATGAGCAGTTCTTC. Translating it yields CASSPRKGPYNEQFF.

The J gene is TRBJ2-5, the V gene TRBV2; D may be TRBD2 (5 bases). CDR3 length: 15 residues. Germline values: CDR1 SNHLY, CDR2 FYNNEI. Trimming stripped 4 bases from V and 1 base from J, with 13 bases between. CDR3 loop: CASSGVSGAQETQYF. The DNA of the CDR3 is TGTGCCAGCAGTGGGGTCAGCGGAGCCCAAGAGACCCAGTACTTC.

The V call is TRBV7-2, the J call TRBJ1-4; tentatively, D is TRBD1 (6 bases). Germline CDR1 and CDR2: SGHTA and FQGNSA. The CDR3 is 13 amino acids. V was shortened by 4 bases and J by 7 bases, with 10 bases between the two germline ends. In DNA form, the CDR3 reads TGTGCCAGCAGCTGGGGACATGGTGAAAAACTGTTTTTT. Translating gives CASSWGHGEKLFF.

Ten or more counts support this clonotype. The chain combines TRBV5-5 with TRBJ2-5; D perhaps matches TRBD1 (6 bases). This CDR3 spans 14 amino acids. Per germline, CDR1 SGHKS and CDR2 YYEKEE (reference sequence). The V end was cut by 1 base, the J end by 5 bases, with 12 bases between. CDR3 sequence: CASSLSGVGETQYF. The CDR3 DNA sequence: TGTGCCAGCAGCTTGTCAGGGGTGGGGGAGACCCAGTACTTC.

This clonotype was counted a few times. For the CDR3, the DNA is TGTGCCAGCAGCTTAGTCCAGGGGGAAGGGTATGGCTACACCTTC. Residues: CASSLVQGEGYGYTF. This chain uses TRBV7-2 with TRBJ1-2, with 7 bases identical to TRBD1. Germline V gene sequence: CDR1 SGHTA, CDR2 FQGNSA. The CDR3 is 15 residues long. V lost 1 base, J lost 5 bases, and 7 bases stayed unmatched.